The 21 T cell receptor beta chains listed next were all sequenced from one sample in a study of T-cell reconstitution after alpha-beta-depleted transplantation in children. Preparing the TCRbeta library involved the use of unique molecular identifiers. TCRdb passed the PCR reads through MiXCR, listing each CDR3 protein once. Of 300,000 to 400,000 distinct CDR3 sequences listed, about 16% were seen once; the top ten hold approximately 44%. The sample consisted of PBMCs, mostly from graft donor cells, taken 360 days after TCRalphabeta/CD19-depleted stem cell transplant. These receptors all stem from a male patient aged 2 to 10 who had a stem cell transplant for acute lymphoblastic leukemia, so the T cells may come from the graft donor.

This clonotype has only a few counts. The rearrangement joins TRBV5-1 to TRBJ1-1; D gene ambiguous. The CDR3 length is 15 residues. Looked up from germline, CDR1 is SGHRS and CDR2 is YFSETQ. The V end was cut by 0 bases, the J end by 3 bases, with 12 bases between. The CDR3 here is CASSLGPGRDTEAFF. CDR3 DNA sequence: TGCGCCAGCAGCTTGGGTCCCGGACGAGACACTGAAGCTTTCTTT.

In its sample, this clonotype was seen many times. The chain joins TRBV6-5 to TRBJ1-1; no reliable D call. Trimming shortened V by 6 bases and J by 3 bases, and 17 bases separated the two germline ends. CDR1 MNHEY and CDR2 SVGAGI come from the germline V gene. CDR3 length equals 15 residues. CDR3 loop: CASRVRIHLDTEAFF. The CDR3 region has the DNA TGTGCCAGCAGGGTCCGGATTCATTTAGACACTGAAGCTTTCTTT.

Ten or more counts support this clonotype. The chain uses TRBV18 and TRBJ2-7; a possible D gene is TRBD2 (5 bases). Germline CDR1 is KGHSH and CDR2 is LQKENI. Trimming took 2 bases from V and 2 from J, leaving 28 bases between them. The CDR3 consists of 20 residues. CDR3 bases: TGTGCCAGCTCACCAGGGATAGCGCCCCCCACCATGGTGAACCCCTACGAGCAGTACTTC. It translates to CASSPGIAPPTMVNPYEQYF.

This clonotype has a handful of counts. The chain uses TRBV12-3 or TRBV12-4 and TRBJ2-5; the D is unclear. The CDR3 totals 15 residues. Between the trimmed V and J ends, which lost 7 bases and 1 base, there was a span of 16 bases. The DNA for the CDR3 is TGTGCCAGCACAGTGGAGATGACACTCCAAGAGACCCAGTACTTC. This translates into CASTVEMTLQETQYF.

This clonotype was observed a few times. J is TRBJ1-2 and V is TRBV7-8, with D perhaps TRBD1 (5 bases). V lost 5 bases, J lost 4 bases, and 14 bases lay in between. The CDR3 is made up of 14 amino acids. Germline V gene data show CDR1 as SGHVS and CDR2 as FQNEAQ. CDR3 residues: CASSATGVRYGYTF. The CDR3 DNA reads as TGTGCCAGCAGCGCTACAGGCGTACGCTATGGCTACACCTTC.

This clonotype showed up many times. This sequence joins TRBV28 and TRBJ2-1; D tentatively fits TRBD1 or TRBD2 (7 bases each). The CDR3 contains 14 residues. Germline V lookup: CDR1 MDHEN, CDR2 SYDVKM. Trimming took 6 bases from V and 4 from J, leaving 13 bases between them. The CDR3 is CASRGGGRYNEQFF. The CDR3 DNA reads TGTGCCAGCAGAGGGGGCGGGAGATACAATGAGCAGTTCTTC.

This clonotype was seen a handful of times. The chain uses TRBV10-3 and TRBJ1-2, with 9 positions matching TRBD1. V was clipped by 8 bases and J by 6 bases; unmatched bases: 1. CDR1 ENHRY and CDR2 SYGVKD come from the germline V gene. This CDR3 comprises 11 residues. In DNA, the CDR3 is TGTGCCATCCGGACAGGGGATGGCTACACCTTC. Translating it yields CAIRTGDGYTF.

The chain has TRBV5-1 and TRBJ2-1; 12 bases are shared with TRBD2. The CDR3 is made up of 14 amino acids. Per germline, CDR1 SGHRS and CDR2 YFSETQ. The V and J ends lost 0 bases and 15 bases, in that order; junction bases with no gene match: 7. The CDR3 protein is CASSLAITSGRPFF. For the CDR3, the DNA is TGCGCCAGCAGCTTGGCGATTACTAGCGGGAGGCCGTTCTTC.

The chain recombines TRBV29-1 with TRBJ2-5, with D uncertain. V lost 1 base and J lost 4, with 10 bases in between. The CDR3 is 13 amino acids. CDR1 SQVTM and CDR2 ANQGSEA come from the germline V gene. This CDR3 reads CSVEVSPRETQYF. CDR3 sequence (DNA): TGCAGCGTTGAAGTGTCGCCCCGAGAGACCCAGTACTTC.

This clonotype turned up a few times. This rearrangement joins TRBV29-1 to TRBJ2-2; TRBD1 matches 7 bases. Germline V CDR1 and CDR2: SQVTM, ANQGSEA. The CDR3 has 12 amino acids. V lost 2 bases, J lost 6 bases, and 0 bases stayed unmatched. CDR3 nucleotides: TGCAGCGTTGAACAGGGGGCCGGGGAGCTGTTTTTT. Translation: CSVEQGAGELFF.

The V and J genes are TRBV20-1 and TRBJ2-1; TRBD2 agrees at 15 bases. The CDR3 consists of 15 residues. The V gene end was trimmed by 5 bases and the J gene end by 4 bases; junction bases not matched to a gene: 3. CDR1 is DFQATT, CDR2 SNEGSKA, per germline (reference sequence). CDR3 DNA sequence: TGCAGTGCTGGGACTAGCGGGAGGATATACAATGAGCAGTTCTTC. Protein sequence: CSAGTSGRIYNEQFF.

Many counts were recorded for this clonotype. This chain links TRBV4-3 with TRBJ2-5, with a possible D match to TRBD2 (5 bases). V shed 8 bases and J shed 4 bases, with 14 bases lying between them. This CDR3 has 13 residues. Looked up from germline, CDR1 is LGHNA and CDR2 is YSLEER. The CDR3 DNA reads TGCGCCAGCGGTGGGGAGATTGGAGAGACCCAGTACTTC. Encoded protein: CASGGEIGETQYF.

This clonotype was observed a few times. The chain's CDR3 is CASSSQRDRADTQYF. For the CDR3, the DNA is TGTGCCAGCAGCTCCCAGCGGGATAGGGCAGATACGCAGTATTTT. This chain joins TRBV7-9 and TRBJ2-3, with 7 bases aligning to TRBD2. V was clipped by 4 bases and J by 4 bases; unmatched bases: 8. The CDR3 is made up of 15 amino acids. Germline V lookup: CDR1 SEHNR, CDR2 FQNEAQ (reference sequence). Combining the CDR3 with reference TRBV7-9 and TRBJ2-3 gives the whole variable domain DTGVSQNPRHKITKRGQNVTFRCDPISEHNRLYWYRQTLGQGPEFLTYFQNEAQLEKSRLLSDRFSAERPKGSFSTLEIQRTEQGDSAMYLCASSSQRDRADTQYFGPGTRLTVL.

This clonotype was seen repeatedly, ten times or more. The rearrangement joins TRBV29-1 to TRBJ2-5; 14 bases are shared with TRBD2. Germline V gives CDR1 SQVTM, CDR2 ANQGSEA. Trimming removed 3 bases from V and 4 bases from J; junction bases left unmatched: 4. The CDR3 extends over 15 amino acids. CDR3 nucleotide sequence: TGCAGCGTTGAGACTAGCGGGAGGGCCTTAGAGACCCAGTACTTC. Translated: CSVETSGRALETQYF.

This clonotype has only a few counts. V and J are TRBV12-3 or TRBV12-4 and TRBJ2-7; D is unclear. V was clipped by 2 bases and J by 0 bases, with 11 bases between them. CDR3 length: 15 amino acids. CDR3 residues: CASSLWGSSSYEQYF. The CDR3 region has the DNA TGTGCCAGCAGTTTATGGGGATCGAGCTCCTACGAGCAGTACTTC.

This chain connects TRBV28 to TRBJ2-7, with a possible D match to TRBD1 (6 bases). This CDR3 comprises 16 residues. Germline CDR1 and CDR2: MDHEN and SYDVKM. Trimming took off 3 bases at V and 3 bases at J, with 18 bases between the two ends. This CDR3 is CASSLETGKVDYEQYF. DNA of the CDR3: TGTGCCAGCAGTTTGGAGACAGGAAAAGTAGACTACGAGCAGTACTTC.

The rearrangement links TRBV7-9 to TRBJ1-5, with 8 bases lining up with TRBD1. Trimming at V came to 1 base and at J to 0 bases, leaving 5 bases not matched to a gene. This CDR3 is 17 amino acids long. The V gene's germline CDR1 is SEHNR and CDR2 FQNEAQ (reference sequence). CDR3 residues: CASSLDRGSDSNQPQHF. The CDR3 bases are TGTGCCAGCAGCTTAGACAGGGGGAGCGATAGCAATCAGCCCCAGCATTTT.

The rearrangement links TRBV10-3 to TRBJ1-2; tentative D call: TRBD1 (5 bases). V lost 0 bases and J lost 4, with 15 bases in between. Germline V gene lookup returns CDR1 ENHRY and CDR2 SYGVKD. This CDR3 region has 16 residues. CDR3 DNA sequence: TGTGCCATCAGTGAGTCGAACAGGACGAGGAGCTATGGCTACACCTTC. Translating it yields CAISESNRTRSYGYTF.

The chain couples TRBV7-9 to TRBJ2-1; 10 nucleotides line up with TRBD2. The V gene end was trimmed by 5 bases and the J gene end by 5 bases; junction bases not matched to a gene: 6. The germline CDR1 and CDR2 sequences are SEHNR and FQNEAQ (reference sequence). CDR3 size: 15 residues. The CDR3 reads CASSPRGLADNEQFF. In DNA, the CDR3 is TGTGCCAGCAGCCCTAGAGGACTAGCGGACAATGAGCAGTTCTTC.

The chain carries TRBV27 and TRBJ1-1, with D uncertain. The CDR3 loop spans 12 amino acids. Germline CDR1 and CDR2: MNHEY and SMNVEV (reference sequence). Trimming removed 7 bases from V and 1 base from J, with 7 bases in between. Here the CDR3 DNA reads TGTGCCAGCAACCGGGGGAACACTGAAGCTTTCTTT. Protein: CASNRGNTEAFF.

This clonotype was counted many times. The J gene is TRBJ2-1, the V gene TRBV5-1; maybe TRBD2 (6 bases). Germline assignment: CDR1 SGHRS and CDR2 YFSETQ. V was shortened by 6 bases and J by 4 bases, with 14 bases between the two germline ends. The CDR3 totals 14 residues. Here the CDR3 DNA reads TGCGCCAGCAACCCGGGACTCGAATACAATGAGCAGTTCTTC. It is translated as CASNPGLEYNEQFF.